This T cell receptor beta chain was sequenced during a study of tumor-infiltrating lymphocytes in primary liver carcinoma. The overall study: Samples had roughly 3.5 to 7.13 million productive TCRbeta reads, comparable between tissue types. Whole-study results and caveats: Compared with blood, tumor repertoires held significantly more in their top 250 clones.

The V and J ends lost 5 bases and 5 bases, in that order; junction bases with no gene match: 21. Germline CDR1 SGHAT, CDR2 FQDESV (reference sequence). The CDR3 length is 20 residues. The authors made TCR beta cDNA from 400 to 550 ng total RNA with a constant-region primer. Three nested multiplex PCR rounds, a slightly modified ARM-PCR, produced the libraries for TCR beta. Use of TRBV1-TRBV30 forward primers with a C-beta reverse primer characterized the first two PCR rounds, which lasted around 9 cycles each. TCRdb independently ran MiXCR on the multiplex PCR reads; one entry per CDR3 protein. Of about 37,000 distinct CDR3 sequences in the sample, roughly 73% were seen once. This clonotype was detected only once. Its antigen is not known. RNA and DNA were co-extracted from around 20-30 mg of unsorted bulk tissue. These patients lived with chronic HBV infection and had never been treated.

Sequencing was done on a sample of tumor-adjacent normal liver tissue. J is TRBJ2-1 and V is TRBV11-1; 10 bases fit TRBD2. The TCR was taken from a middle-aged man with primary liver carcinoma and hepatitis B virus infection. CDR3 in DNA: TGTGCCAGCAGCACAGGAAAGACTAGCGGGCCCTCACGGTTCCACAATGAGCAGTTCTTC. It encodes CASSTGKTSGPSRFHNEQFF.